One sample yielded the 30 T cell receptor beta chains listed below, sequenced in a study of OX40 agonist ivuxolimab in advanced cancers. TCRdb's copy holds only in-frame clones and misses some; the assay was immunoSEQ multiplex PCR. Here the sample spans over 70,000 clones, around 90% being singletons. The specimen comprised CD4+ or CD8+ T cells sorted from blood, sampled in a trial of the OX40 agonist ivuxolimab. The source of these receptors is an adult with an advanced solid tumor such as melanoma, head and neck, liver or kidney cancer.

The chain links TRBV11-2 to TRBJ2-7; 11 bases align to TRBD2. Germline assignment: CDR1 SGHAT and CDR2 FQNNGV. V was clipped by 3 bases and J by 4 bases; unmatched bases: 2. The CDR3 length is 14 residues. The CDR3 loop is CASSLASGGYEQYF. Written as DNA, the CDR3 is TGTGCCAGCAGCTTGGCTAGCGGGGGGTACGAGCAGTACTTC.

The chain couples TRBV7-3 to TRBJ2-2, with D unresolved. Between the trimmed V and J ends, which lost 0 bases and 6 bases, there was a span of 5 bases. Germline V gene sequence: CDR1 SGHTA, CDR2 FQGTGA. The CDR3 extends over 13 amino acids. The CDR3 here is CASSLTRSGELFF. DNA of the CDR3: TGTGCCAGCAGCTTAACTCGTTCCGGGGAGCTGTTTTTT.

Only one count was recorded for this clone. The rearrangement links TRBV27 to TRBJ2-5; possible D gene TRBD2, 5 bases. Deletions cut 7 bases from V and 7 bases from J, with 16 bases between. This CDR3 has 13 residues. CDR1 and CDR2 (germline): MNHEY, SMNVEV (reference sequence). CDR3 sequence: CASKDPMAGTQYF. The DNA of the CDR3 is TGTGCCAGCAAGGATCCTATGGCGGGGACCCAGTACTTC.

The CDR3 DNA follows: TGTGCCAGCAGAAGACAGGGATCAGATACGCAGTATTTT. Translation gives CASRRQGSDTQYF. The gene calls are TRBV6-1 and TRBJ2-3; 7 nucleotides match TRBD1. The germline V gene has CDR1 MNHNS and CDR2 SASEGT. V trimming: 6 bases; J trimming: 4 bases; junction bases outside the gene matches: 4. The CDR3 has 13 residues.

The J gene is TRBJ2-5, the V gene TRBV7-2; TRBD1 matches at 11 bases. The CDR3 length is 14 residues. Germline CDR1 SGHTA, CDR2 FQGNSA. Trimming removed 5 bases from V and 5 bases from J; junction bases left unmatched: 4. The CDR3 region is CASSPGTGGETQYF. The CDR3 DNA follows: TGTGCCAGCAGCCCCGGGACAGGGGGGGAGACCCAGTACTTC.

The rearrangement joins TRBV18 to TRBJ2-7; possibly TRBD1 or TRBD2 for D (5 bases each). The CDR3 runs 15 residues. The germline V gene has CDR1 KGHSH and CDR2 LQKENI. V lost 3 bases and J lost 5, with 17 bases in between. This chain's CDR3 is CASSPTEVGTHEQYF. In DNA form, the CDR3 reads TGTGCCAGCTCACCCACCGAGGTCGGGACCCACGAGCAGTACTTC.

The chain recombines TRBV19 with TRBJ2-7; TRBD1 is a possible D gene (6 bases). The ends were cut back, 5 bases at V and 4 bases at J, with 15 bases in the middle. CDR3 length: 14 residues. In germline, CDR1 is LNHDA, CDR2 SQIVND (reference sequence). CDR3 sequence reads: CASSPSRTVYEQYF. The CDR3 region has the DNA TGTGCCAGTAGTCCCTCTCGGACAGTGTACGAGCAGTACTTC.

The rearrangement joins TRBV19 to TRBJ1-5; weak D call: TRBD1 (6 bases). The CDR3 covers 13 residues. V lost 6 bases and J lost 4, with 10 bases in between. Germline V gene sequence: CDR1 LNHDA, CDR2 SQIVND (reference sequence). CDR3 region: CASRPQGNQPQHF. The CDR3 DNA sequence: TGTGCCAGTAGGCCACAGGGAAATCAGCCCCAGCATTTT.

This clone appeared once. The genes are TRBV15 and TRBJ2-7; 7 nucleotides agree with TRBD1. J gave up 4 bases and V 4 bases, and 13 bases lay outside the gene matches. This CDR3 contains 16 residues. Germline values: CDR1 LNHNV, CDR2 YYDKDF (reference sequence). The CDR3 loop reads CATSTPRDSTGYEQYF. In DNA form, the CDR3 reads TGTGCCACCAGCACCCCCCGGGACAGTACCGGGTACGAGCAGTACTTC. Full variable domain (outside the CDR3, taken from reference TRBV15 and TRBJ2-7): DAMVIQNPRYQVTQFGKPVTLSCSQTLNHNVMYWYQQKSSQAPKLLFHYYDKDFNNEADTPDNFQSRRPNTSFCFLDIRSPGLGDTAMYLCATSTPRDSTGYEQYFGPGTRLTVT.

The chain employs TRBV6-5 and TRBJ1-2; no firm D call. There are 14 residues in the CDR3. Germline V CDR1 and CDR2: MNHEY, SVGAGI. The V gene lost 5 bases and the J gene lost 2 bases, with 12 bases spanning the gap. The CDR3 loop is CASSRYGGNYGYTF. CDR3 bases: TGTGCCAGCAGTAGATACGGTGGGAACTATGGCTACACCTTC.

The chain combines TRBV11-1 with TRBJ2-5; unclear D gene. Germline CDR1 and CDR2: SGHAT and FQDESV (reference sequence). This CDR3 is 18 amino acids long. V was pared by 0 bases and J by 2 bases, with 19 bases between. The CDR3 DNA follows: TGTGCCAGCAGCTTAGCTTACGGTTCGCAGGTCGGACAAGAGACCCAGTACTTC. This encodes CASSLAYGSQVGQETQYF.

The table lists this clone with many counts. The chain combines TRBV27 with TRBJ1-1, with D possibly matching TRBD1 (6 bases). Germline V gene data show CDR1 as MNHEY and CDR2 as SMNVEV (reference sequence). V lost 5 bases to trimming and J lost 7 bases, with 17 bases between them. The CDR3 has 14 residues. The CDR3 nucleotides are TGTGCCAGCAGTCCCCAGGGGAGCCGGATTGAAGCTTTCTTT. Its protein product is CASSPQGSRIEAFF.

A single count supports this clone. J is TRBJ2-3 and V is TRBV7-7; 12 nucleotides line up with TRBD2. Trimming cost V 5 bases and J 0 bases; bases outside gene matches: 3. The CDR3 totals 16 residues. Germline CDR1 and CDR2: SSHAT and FNYEAQ (reference sequence). This CDR3 is CASSPSGRASTDTQYF. CDR3 bases: TGTGCCAGCAGCCCTAGCGGGAGGGCTAGCACAGATACGCAGTATTTT.

Points on this clone: The identical CDR3 is also encoded by other nucleotide sequences in the sample. V and J are TRBV5-1 and TRBJ2-5; D is tentatively TRBD1 or TRBD2 (6 bases each). The germline V gene has CDR1 SGHRS and CDR2 YFSETQ. This CDR3 spans 14 amino acids. Trimming took 2 bases from V and 1 from J, leaving 9 bases between them. The CDR3 coding sequence is TGCGCCAGCAGCTTAGGGGGGCCCCAAGAGACCCAGTACTTC. Residues: CASSLGGPQETQYF.

The chain combines TRBV28 with TRBJ2-1; 16 bases agree with TRBD2. This CDR3 is built from 15 residues. CDR1 and CDR2 from the germline V gene are MDHEN and SYDVKM. Trimming removed 6 bases from V and 10 bases from J; junction bases left unmatched: 6. CDR3: CASRGTSGRAGEQFF. The DNA for the CDR3 is TGTGCCAGCAGGGGGACTAGCGGGAGGGCAGGAGAGCAGTTCTTC.

The rearrangement joins TRBV7-2 to TRBJ2-7; TRBD2 matches 8 bases. Germline values: CDR1 SGHTA, CDR2 FQGNSA. CDR3 size: 14 residues. After removal of 7 bases from V and 3 bases from J, the junction contained 8 bases not matched to a gene. In nucleotides, the CDR3 is TGTGCCAGCAAGCGGGGGACTTCGAACTACGAGCAGTACTTC. Its protein product is CASKRGTSNYEQYF.

This clone was counted once. The gene calls are TRBV14 and TRBJ2-1; 14 bases align to TRBD2. CDR3 length: 16 amino acids. Germline values: CDR1 SGHDN, CDR2 FVKESK. The junction had 5 bases not matched to a gene; V was cut back by 3 bases and J by 7 bases. The CDR3 DNA reads TGTGCCAGCAGCCATAGGACTAGCGGGAGGTTGAATGAGCAGTTCTTC. It codes for CASSHRTSGRLNEQFF.

The chain recombines TRBV11-2 with TRBJ2-7; 8 bases match TRBD2. V shed 5 bases, J shed 1 base, and the junction held 10 bases outside the gene matches. The V gene's germline CDR1 is SGHAT and CDR2 FQNNGV. The CDR3 consists of 16 residues. Here the CDR3 DNA reads TGTGCCAGCAGCATCAACCCGGGACTAGGTTCCTACGAGCAGTACTTC. Protein product: CASSINPGLGSYEQYF.

V is TRBV19 and J is TRBJ2-2, with TRBD2 as a possible D gene (6 bases). V was cut by 7 bases and J by 3 bases, with 12 bases left in between. This CDR3 has 14 amino acids. CDR1 and CDR2 from the germline V gene are LNHDA and SQIVND (reference sequence). The CDR3 loop is CASTYSGDTGELFF. The CDR3 region has the DNA TGTGCCAGTACTTATTCGGGGGACACCGGGGAGCTGTTTTTT.

This chain joins TRBV6-1 and TRBJ2-1; 7 bases align to TRBD2. V was pared by 4 bases and J by 6 bases, with 6 bases of the junction left unmatched. This CDR3 has 14 residues. Germline CDR1 and CDR2: MNHNS and SASEGT. The CDR3, as DNA: TGTGCCAGCAGTGTTTTCCCTAGCGGCAATGAGCAGTTCTTC. This translates into CASSVFPSGNEQFF.

The chain recombines TRBV28 with TRBJ2-7; TRBD2 agrees at 10 bases. Trimming took 6 bases from V and 3 from J; bases not matched to a gene: 5. Germline loops: CDR1 MDHEN, CDR2 SYDVKM. The length of the CDR3 is 14 residues. The CDR3 coding sequence is TGTGCCAGCAGACCACCTAGCGGGGGCTACGAGCAGTACTTC. This encodes CASRPPSGGYEQYF.

This clone is a singleton in its sample. The chain joins TRBV7-9 to TRBJ1-1; the match to TRBD1 covers 9 bases. This CDR3 is 15 amino acids long. Germline V gives CDR1 SEHNR, CDR2 FQNEAQ (reference sequence). Unmatched junction bases numbered 5, after V lost 5 bases and J lost 1 base. CDR3 amino acids: CASSTGQGTNTEAFF. CDR3 nucleotide sequence: TGTGCCAGCAGCACGGGACAGGGAACGAACACTGAAGCTTTCTTT.

The rearrangement uses TRBV4-1 and TRBJ2-1; D uncertain. This CDR3 has 18 amino acids. Germline V gene data show CDR1 as MGHRA and CDR2 as YSYEKL. Trimming removed 1 base at V and 4 bases at J, with 20 bases between. This CDR3 reads CASSQGPVLPEIYNEQFF. The CDR3 nucleotides read TGCGCCAGCAGCCAAGGGCCCGTTCTACCCGAGATTTACAATGAGCAGTTCTTC.

The V and J genes are TRBV4-3 and TRBJ2-1; 9 nucleotides line up with TRBD1. Germline V gene sequence: CDR1 LGHNA, CDR2 YSLEER. The V and J ends lost 0 bases and 7 bases, in that order; junction bases with no gene match: 4. The CDR3 sequence is 15 residues long. This CDR3 reads CASSQEGQGTNEQFF. DNA of the CDR3: TGCGCCAGCAGCCAAGAGGGACAGGGCACGAATGAGCAGTTCTTC.

The genes are TRBV6-6 and TRBJ2-7; D is unclear. V lost 2 bases and J lost 0, with 8 bases in between. Germline assignment: CDR1 MNHNY and CDR2 SVGAGI (reference sequence). The CDR3 is 14 amino acids. CDR3 DNA: TGTGCCAGCAGTTACAAAGGGCTCTCCTACGAGCAGTACTTC. Encoded protein: CASSYKGLSYEQYF.

J is TRBJ1-2 and V is TRBV14; D not certain. V lost 0 bases, J lost 4 bases, and 9 bases lay in between. Germline loops: CDR1 SGHDN, CDR2 FVKESK. The CDR3 has 14 amino acids. In DNA form, the CDR3 reads TGTGCCAGCAGCCAAGATTGGGAGGGCTATGGCTACACCTTC. It codes for CASSQDWEGYGYTF.

The chain couples TRBV28 to TRBJ1-4; D not resolved. Per germline, CDR1 MDHEN and CDR2 SYDVKM. Trimming removed 4 bases from V and 4 bases from J, with 10 bases in between. This CDR3 is 14 amino acids long. The CDR3 nucleotides are TGTGCCAGCAGTTCAGGTACCCTTAATGAAAAACTGTTTTTT. Its translation is CASSSGTLNEKLFF.

The chain combines TRBV29-1 with TRBJ2-1, with TRBD2 matching over 8 bases. The CDR3 extends over 16 amino acids. CDR1 and CDR2 from the germline V gene are SQVTM and ANQGSEA. J was trimmed by 0 bases and V by 4 bases; bases with no gene match: 8. The CDR3 sequence: CSVGRAGAPSYNEQFF. The CDR3 DNA reads TGCAGCGTTGGTAGAGCGGGAGCCCCCTCCTACAATGAGCAGTTCTTC.

This clone was detected only once. The V gene is TRBV23-1, the J gene TRBJ2-1, with TRBD1 as a possible D gene (6 bases). TRBV23-1 is annotated as an ORF whose role is uncertain. Trimming cost V 3 bases and J 3 bases, with 18 bases left between them. The CDR3 spans 17 residues. The CDR3 DNA is TGCGCCAGCAGTCATCCCTTCAGGGGTAACGTCTACAATGAGCAGTTCTTC. This codes for CASSHPFRGNVYNEQFF.

J is TRBJ2-7 and V is TRBV5-1, with D possibly being TRBD1 (6 bases). Germline V CDR1 and CDR2: SGHRS, YFSETQ. Trimming left V 4 bases short and J 0 bases short, with 11 bases between. The CDR3 is 14 amino acids. The CDR3 spells CASSQGQSSYEQYF. The DNA of the CDR3 is TGCGCCAGCAGCCAAGGACAGAGCTCCTACGAGCAGTACTTC.